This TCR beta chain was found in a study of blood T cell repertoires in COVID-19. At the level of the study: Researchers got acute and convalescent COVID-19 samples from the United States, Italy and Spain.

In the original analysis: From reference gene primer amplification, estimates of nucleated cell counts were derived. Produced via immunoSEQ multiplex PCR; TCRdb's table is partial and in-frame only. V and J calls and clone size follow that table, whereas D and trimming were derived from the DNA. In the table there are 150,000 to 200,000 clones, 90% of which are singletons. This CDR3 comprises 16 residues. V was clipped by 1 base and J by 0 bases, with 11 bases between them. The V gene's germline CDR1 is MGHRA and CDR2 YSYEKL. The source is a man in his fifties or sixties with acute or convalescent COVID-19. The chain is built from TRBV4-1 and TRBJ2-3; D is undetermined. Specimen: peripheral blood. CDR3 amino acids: CASSQAYGLSTDTQYF. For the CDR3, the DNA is TGCGCCAGCAGCCAAGCCTATGGTCTTAGCACAGATACGCAGTATTTT.